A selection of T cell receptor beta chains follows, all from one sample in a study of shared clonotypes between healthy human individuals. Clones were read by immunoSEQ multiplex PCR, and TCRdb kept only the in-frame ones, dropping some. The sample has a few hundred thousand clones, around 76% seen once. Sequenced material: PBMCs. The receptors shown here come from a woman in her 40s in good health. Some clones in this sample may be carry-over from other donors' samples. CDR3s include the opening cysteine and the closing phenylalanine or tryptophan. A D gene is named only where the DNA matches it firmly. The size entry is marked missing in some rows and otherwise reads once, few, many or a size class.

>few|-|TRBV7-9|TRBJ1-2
TGTGCCAGCAGCTTAGATCTCACCTTC
CASSLDLTF
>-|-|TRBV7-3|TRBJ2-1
TGTGCCAGCAGTTCTACTAGTCCCAACAATGAGCAGTTCTTC
CASSSTSPNNEQFF
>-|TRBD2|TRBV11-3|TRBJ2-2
TGTGCCAGCAGCGACCTTGTGGGAGGGCCCGGGGAGCTGTTTTTT
CASSDLVGGPGELFF
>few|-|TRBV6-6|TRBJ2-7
TGTGCCAGCAGTTACGGGGACGGAAAGTACTTC
CASSYGDGKYF
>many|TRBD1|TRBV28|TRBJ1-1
TGTGCCAGCAGTTTATTCGACAGGGTGAACACTGAAGCTTTCTTT
CASSLFDRVNTEAFF
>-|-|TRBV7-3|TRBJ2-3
TGTGCCAGCAGCTTAAACCCTCGAAGGAGCACAGATACGCAGTATTTT
CASSLNPRRSTDTQYF
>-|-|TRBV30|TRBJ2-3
TGTGCCTGGAGTGCTAGCGGCACAGATACGCAGTATTTT
CAWSASGTDTQYF
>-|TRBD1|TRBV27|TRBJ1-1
TGTGCCAGCAGTCTCAGGGGGGGGGTTGGGGCGAACACTGAAGCTTTCTTT
CASSLRGGVGANTEAFF
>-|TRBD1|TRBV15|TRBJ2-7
TGTGCCACCAGCAGAGCGAGTGACAGGGGCTACGAGCAGTACTTC
CATSRASDRGYEQYF
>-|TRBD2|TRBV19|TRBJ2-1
TGTGCCAGTAGTATAGCCGGGACTAGCGGGAGAAATGAGCAGTTCTTC
CASSIAGTSGRNEQFF
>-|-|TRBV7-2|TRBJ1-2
TGTGCCAGCAGCTTAGGTCTGGGATCGGGTGGCTACACCTTC
CASSLGLGSGGYTF
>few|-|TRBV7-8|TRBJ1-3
TGTGCCAGCAGCGGGAGGACCTCAAACACCATATATTTT
CASSGRTSNTIYF
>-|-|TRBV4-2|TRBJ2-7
TGTGCCAGCAGCCAAGACAGGGCCTACGAGCAGTACTTC
CASSQDRAYEQYF
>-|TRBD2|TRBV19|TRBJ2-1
TGTGCCAGTAGTATAGGGAGCGGGGACTACAATGAGCAGTTCTTC
CASSIGSGDYNEQFF
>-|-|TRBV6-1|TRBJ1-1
TGTGCCAGCAGTGAACGGGGGGTCGGGGGGACTGAAGCTTTCTTT
CASSERGVGGTEAFF
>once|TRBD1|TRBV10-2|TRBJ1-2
TGCGCCAGCAGTGAAGTAGGGACAGGGGGCCATGGCTACACCTTC
CASSEVGTGGHGYTF
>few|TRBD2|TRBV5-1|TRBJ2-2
TGCGCCAGCAGCTTGGGAGCTGGGACTAGCGGTACCGGGGAGCTGTTTTTT
CASSLGAGTSGTGELFF
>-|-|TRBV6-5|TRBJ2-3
TGTGCCAGCAGTTACTCGCGGAACAAGGGACCCGATACGCAGTATTTT
CASSYSRNKGPDTQYF
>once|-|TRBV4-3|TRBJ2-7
TGCGCCAGCAGCCAAGGGGGCCTGTACGAGCAGTACTTC
CASSQGGLYEQYF
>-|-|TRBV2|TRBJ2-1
TGTGCCAGCAGTGGGACTAGGGGGTACAATGAGCAGTTCTTC
CASSGTRGYNEQFF
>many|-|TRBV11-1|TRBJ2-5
TGTGCCAGCAGCTTAGACCCTTCCTACGAGCAATACTTC
CASSLDPSYEQYF
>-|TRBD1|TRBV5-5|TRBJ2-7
TGTGCCAGCAGCGCTACCGACAGGGAACCCTACGAGCAGTACTTC
CASSATDREPYEQYF
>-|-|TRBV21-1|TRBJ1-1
TGTGCCAGAGCATTTCGGGACAGGGGCCAGGAAGCTTTCTTT
CARAFRDRGQEAFF
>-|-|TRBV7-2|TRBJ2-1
TGTGCCAGCAGCCGGACCTACGGCAATGAGCAGTTCTTC
CASSRTYGNEQFF
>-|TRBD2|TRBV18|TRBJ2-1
TGTGCCAGCTCACCACTCGGGACTAGCGGCACCTACAATGAGCAGTTCTTC
CASSPLGTSGTYNEQFF
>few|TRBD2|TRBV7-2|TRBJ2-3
TGTGCCAGCAGCGTAGACCCCGGGACTAGCGGGAGAGATACGCAGTATTTT
CASSVDPGTSGRDTQYF
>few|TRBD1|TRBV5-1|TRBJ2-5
TGCGCCAGCAGCTTCCCCGGGACAGGGGGTGACGCAATAGAGACCCAGTACTTC
CASSFPGTGGDAIETQYF
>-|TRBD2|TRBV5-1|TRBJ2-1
TGCGCCAGCAGCACCAGTTCCAGCGGGGGTTACAATGAGCAGTTCTTC
CASSTSSSGGYNEQFF
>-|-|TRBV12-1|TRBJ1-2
TGTGCCAGCAGCTTGGGGGGGTACGACTATGGCTACACCTTC
CASSLGGYDYGYTF
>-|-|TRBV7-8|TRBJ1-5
TGTGCCAGCAGCTTAAACCAGGGTCAGCCCCAGCATTTT
CASSLNQGQPQHF
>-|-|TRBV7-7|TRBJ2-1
TGTGCCAGCAGCTCCTCTCTAAACCCGTACAATGAGCAGTTCTTC
CASSSSLNPYNEQFF
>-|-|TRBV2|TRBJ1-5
TGTGCCAGCAGTGACGACGGTCAGCCCCAGCATTTT
CASSDDGQPQHF
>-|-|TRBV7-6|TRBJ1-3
TGTGCCAGCAGCTTAGCCCGACCAGGGACTGGAAACACCATATATTTT
CASSLARPGTGNTIYF
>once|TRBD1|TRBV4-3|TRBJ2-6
TGCGCCAGCAGCCAAGAATATAGACAGGGGACTCTCTCTGGGGCCAACGTCCTGACTTTC
CASSQEYRQGTLSGANVLTF
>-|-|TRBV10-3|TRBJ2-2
TGTGCCATCAGTGAGTCCGGCTCCATCGGGAACACCGGGGAGCTGTTTTTT
CAISESGSIGNTGELFF
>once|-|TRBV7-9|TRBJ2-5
TGTGCCAGCAGCCGGACTCCACAAGAGACCCAGTACTTC
CASSRTPQETQYF
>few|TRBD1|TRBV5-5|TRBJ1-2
TGTGCCAGCAGCTTGGGATTCACAGGGGATTCTGGCTACACCTTC
CASSLGFTGDSGYTF
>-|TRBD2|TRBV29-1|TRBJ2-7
TGCAGCGTTGTGACGGGAGGGTCCTACGAGCAGTACTTC
CSVVTGGSYEQYF
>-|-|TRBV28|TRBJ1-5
TGTGCCAGCACCTACCCCAATAGGAATCAGCCCCAGCATTTT
CASTYPNRNQPQHF
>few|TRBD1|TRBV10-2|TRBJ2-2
TGCGCCAGCAGTGTAGGCCGGGACAGGGGATCCGGGGAGCTGTTTTTT
CASSVGRDRGSGELFF
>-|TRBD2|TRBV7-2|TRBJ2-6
TGTGCCAGCAGCTGGGTGGCGGGAGCCTCTGGGGCCAACGTCCTGACTTTC
CASSWVAGASGANVLTF
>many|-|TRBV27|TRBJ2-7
TGTGCCAGCAGTTTCGCCCTGGGGTACGAGCAGTACTTC
CASSFALGYEQYF
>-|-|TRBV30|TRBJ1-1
TGTGCCGCGACTTACAGGCGGAACACTGAAGCTTTCTTT
CAATYRRNTEAFF
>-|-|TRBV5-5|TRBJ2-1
TGTGCCAGCAGCCCGAATTGGAATGAGCAGTTCTTC
CASSPNWNEQFF
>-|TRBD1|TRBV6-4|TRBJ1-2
TGTGCCAGCAGTTCTCAGGGGGATACGGGCTACACCTTC
CASSSQGDTGYTF
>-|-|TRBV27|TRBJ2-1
TGTGCCAGCAGTGGAGTACGGCAGTACAATGAGCAGTTCTTC
CASSGVRQYNEQFF
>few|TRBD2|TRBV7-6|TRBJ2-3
TGTGCCAGCAGCTTCGCTAGCGGGACGGTCACAGATACGCAGTATTTT
CASSFASGTVTDTQYF
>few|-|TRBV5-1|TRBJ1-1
TGCGCCAGCAGCGCCGATGTCGGGACAACCAACACTGAAGCTTTCTTT
CASSADVGTTNTEAFF
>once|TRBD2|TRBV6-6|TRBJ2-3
TGTGCCAGCAGTCACCTCGTCCGGGAGGGCCCAAATACGCAGTATTTT
CASSHLVREGPNTQYF
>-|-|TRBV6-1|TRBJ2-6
TGTGCCAGCAGTGTAGACAGGTACTCTGGGGCCAACGTCCTGACTTTC
CASSVDRYSGANVLTF
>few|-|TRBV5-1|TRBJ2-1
TGCGCCAGCAGCTTGGACTACTACAATGAGCAGTTCTTC
CASSLDYYNEQFF
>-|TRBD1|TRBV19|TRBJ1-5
TGTGCCAGTAGTTTCCCGGGACAGGGGGCGGTTTATGGCAATCAGCCCCAGCATTTT
CASSFPGQGAVYGNQPQHF
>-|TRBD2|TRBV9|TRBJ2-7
TGTGCCAGCAGCGTAGATAGCGGGAGCGGCGAGCAGTACTTC
CASSVDSGSGEQYF
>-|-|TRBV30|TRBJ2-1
TGTGCCTGGAATCCGGTTAGCGTCTACAATGAGCAGTTCTTC
CAWNPVSVYNEQFF
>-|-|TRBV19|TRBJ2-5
TGTGCCAGTAGTCTGTCAGACCAAGAGACCCAGTACTTC
CASSLSDQETQYF
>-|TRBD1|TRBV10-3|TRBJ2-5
TGTGCCATCAACGAGGGGGCGGAAGAGACCCAGTACTTC
CAINEGAEETQYF
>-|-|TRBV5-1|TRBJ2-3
TGCGCCAGCAGCTCCTATTTTCCAACGCAGTATTTT
CASSSYFPTQYF